What follows are 19 T cell receptor beta chains derived from one specimen sequenced in a study of response to subunit inactivated influenza vaccine. MiXCR, run by TCRdb on the RT-PCR reads, gives a single entry per CDR3 protein. The table includes some 480,000 distinct CDR3 sequences, about 10% detected once. The material sequenced was PBMCs from blood, taken about 6 weeks after vaccination. Every receptor here comes from a man aged 50 to 60 who received an inactivated influenza vaccine.

J is TRBJ2-5 and V is TRBV12-3 or TRBV12-4; 9 bases are shared with TRBD1. Trimming removed 4 bases from V and 4 bases from J; junction bases left unmatched: 4. The CDR3 is made up of 14 amino acids. The chain's CDR3 is CASSYTGGAETQYF. In nucleotides, the CDR3 is TGTGCCAGCAGTTACACAGGGGGCGCAGAGACCCAGTACTTC.

This clonotype was observed a handful of times. The rearrangement links TRBV20-1 to TRBJ2-2; D may be TRBD1 (6 bases). The germline V and J ends were trimmed by 3 bases and 3 bases, with 20 bases remaining between them. This CDR3 region has 17 residues. From germline, CDR1 is DFQATT and CDR2 SNEGSKA (reference sequence). The CDR3 sequence: CSARDSYGVEYTGELFF. DNA of the CDR3: TGCAGTGCTAGGGACAGTTACGGTGTGGAGTACACCGGGGAGCTGTTTTTT.

The chain combines TRBV29-1 with TRBJ1-2, with a tentative D call TRBD1 (6 bases). Germline CDR1 and CDR2: SQVTM and ANQGSEA. This CDR3 spans 13 amino acids. This CDR3 is CRAVRGPYYGYTF. CDR3 coding DNA: TGCAGAGCTGTCAGGGGTCCTTACTATGGCTACACCTTC.

This clonotype has a handful of counts. The V call is TRBV5-5, the J call TRBJ2-5; 8 bases fit TRBD1. Per germline, CDR1 SGHKS and CDR2 YYEKEE (reference sequence). J lost 5 bases, V lost 2 bases, and 8 bases had no gene match. CDR3 size: 15 residues. The CDR3 region is CASSLPTGTGETQYF. The CDR3 DNA reads TGTGCCAGCAGCTTACCCACGGGGACAGGCGAGACCCAGTACTTC.

The rearrangement uses TRBV4-1 and TRBJ2-1, with unresolved D. The germline gives CDR1 MGHRA, CDR2 YSYEKL. V was clipped by 1 base and J by 5 bases, with 18 bases between them. This CDR3 is 17 amino acids long. The CDR3 loop is CASSQVGSLRFNNEQFF. CDR3 in DNA: TGCGCCAGCAGCCAAGTCGGCAGCCTACGGTTTAACAATGAGCAGTTCTTC.

A few counts support this clonotype. V gene TRBV10-3 combines with J gene TRBJ2-7; TRBD1 matches at 10 bases. V was clipped by 6 bases and J by 10 bases; unmatched bases: 6. The CDR3 spans 12 residues. CDR1 is ENHRY, CDR2 SYGVKD, per germline. CDR3 nucleotides: TGTGCCATCAGCCGGGACAGGGGACCTCAGTACTTC. Its translation is CAISRDRGPQYF.

The chain couples TRBV5-1 to TRBJ2-2; no definite D call. The CDR3 is 15 residues long. The germline V and J ends were trimmed by 1 base and 0 bases, with 7 bases remaining between them. Germline V lookup: CDR1 SGHRS, CDR2 YFSETQ. Here the CDR3 DNA reads TGCGCCAGCAGCTTGACGGTAACGAACACCGGGGAGCTGTTTTTT. Protein: CASSLTVTNTGELFF.

This clonotype was counted at least ten times. The CDR3 reads CATKRVRGGTNNEQFF. CDR3 nucleotides: TGTGCCACCAAGAGGGTCCGGGGGGGTACGAACAATGAGCAGTTCTTC. The V and J genes are TRBV15 and TRBJ2-1; 8 bases are shared with TRBD2. The germline CDR1 and CDR2 sequences are LNHNV and YYDKDF (reference sequence). V shed 7 bases and J 5 bases; nucleotides not matched to a gene: 13. This CDR3 has 16 residues.

This clonotype was observed a handful of times. V is TRBV7-9 and J is TRBJ1-1; 10 positions match TRBD1. Germline CDR1 and CDR2: SEHNR and FQNEAQ (reference sequence). Trimming removed 5 bases from V and 5 bases from J; junction bases left unmatched: 5. The CDR3 is made up of 14 amino acids. The CDR3, as DNA: TGTGCCAGCAGCCAACGACAGGGGGCTACTGAAGCTTTCTTT. This translates into CASSQRQGATEAFF. Together with reference TRBV7-9 and TRBJ1-1, the CDR3 gives the full variable domain: DTGVSQNPRHKITKRGQNVTFRCDPISEHNRLYWYRQTLGQGPEFLTYFQNEAQLEKSRLLSDRFSAERPKGSFSTLEIQRTEQGDSAMYLCASSQRQGATEAFFGQGTRLTVV.

This clonotype was counted only a few times. V is TRBV29-1 and J is TRBJ1-2, with D uncertain. The V end was cut by 4 bases, the J end by 7 bases, with 16 bases between. The CDR3 has 13 residues. Germline values: CDR1 SQVTM, CDR2 ANQGSEA. The CDR3 bases are TGCAGCGTTGGGTCTCCCCGGGCAGGTGGCTACACCTTC. Its translation: CSVGSPRAGGYTF. Full variable domain (rest looked up from reference TRBV29-1 and TRBJ1-2): SAVISQKPSRDICQRGTSLTIQCQVDSQVTMMFWYRQQPGQSLTLIATANQGSEATYESGFVIDKFPISRPNLTFSTLTVSNMSPEDSSIYLCSVGSPRAGGYTFGSGTRLTVV.

This clonotype was recorded at least ten times. DNA of the CDR3: TGTGCCAGCAGTTTGGGACATGGAAAAGGTCAGCCCCAGCATTTT. It yields the protein CASSLGHGKGQPQHF. The J gene is TRBJ1-5, the V gene TRBV27; tentatively, D is TRBD1 (6 bases). The CDR3 sequence is 15 residues long. Germline V gene lookup returns CDR1 MNHEY and CDR2 SMNVEV (reference sequence). The V end lost 3 bases, the J end lost 6 bases, and 15 bases lay between the germline ends.

This clonotype was seen a few times. V usage is TRBV7-2 and J usage is TRBJ2-1; TRBD2 matches 13 bases. This CDR3 has 16 residues. CDR1 SGHTA and CDR2 FQGNSA come from the germline V gene. J gave up 4 bases and V 3 bases, and 3 bases lay outside the gene matches. CDR3 region: CASSFWTSGRYNEQFF. The CDR3 DNA reads as TGTGCCAGCAGCTTCTGGACTAGCGGGAGATACAATGAGCAGTTCTTC.

The rearrangement uses TRBV27 and TRBJ2-7; possible D gene TRBD1, 5 bases. The germline gives CDR1 MNHEY, CDR2 SMNVEV (reference sequence). V dropped 6 bases and J dropped 4 bases, with 19 bases sitting between them. The CDR3 extends over 15 amino acids. The CDR3 DNA reads TGTGCCAGCAGAAGTTCGGCGATTAGGGGATACGAGCAGTACTTC. Its translation is CASRSSAIRGYEQYF.

J is TRBJ2-3 and V is TRBV6-2 or TRBV6-3; D is uncertain. Looked up from germline, CDR1 is MNHEY and CDR2 is SVGEGT. This CDR3 is 14 amino acids long. V was cut by 6 bases and J by 2 bases, with 12 bases left in between. The CDR3 reads CASSQSRITDTQYF. The CDR3 region has the DNA TGTGCCAGCAGCCAGTCGCGGATCACAGATACGCAGTATTTT.

This clonotype was picked up a small number of times. The CDR3 spells CASSPGLAGTETQYF. CDR3 DNA sequence: TGCGCCAGCAGCCCTGGACTAGCGGGGACGGAGACCCAGTACTTC. J is TRBJ2-5 and V is TRBV4-3; 12 nucleotides line up with TRBD2. This CDR3 region has 15 residues. The ends lost 4 bases at V and 5 bases at J; junction bases unmatched: 5. Germline values: CDR1 LGHNA, CDR2 YSLEER.

This sequence joins TRBV5-1 and TRBJ2-5; TRBD1 agrees at 7 bases. Germline V gene data show CDR1 as SGHRS and CDR2 as YFSETQ. J lost 3 bases, V lost 5 bases, and 4 bases had no gene match. The CDR3 has 13 amino acids. CDR3 nucleotide sequence: TGCGCCAGCAGGGGGGACAGCAAAGAGACCCAGTACTTC. Its translation is CASRGDSKETQYF.

This clonotype was detected a few times. The CDR3: CASSQPGQGNNEQFF. For the CDR3, the DNA is TGTGCCAGCAGCCAACCTGGACAGGGGAACAATGAGCAGTTCTTC. This chain links TRBV3-1 with TRBJ2-1; 9 bases are a match to TRBD1. Germline V lookup: CDR1 LGHDT, CDR2 YNNKEL (reference sequence). The CDR3 runs to 15 residues. V dropped 2 bases and J dropped 5; count of bases not matched to a gene: 4.

This clonotype was seen a handful of times. The V and J genes are TRBV9 and TRBJ2-3; the D is unclear. Germline CDR1 is SGDLS and CDR2 is YYNGEE. CDR3 length: 16 amino acids. V was shortened by 0 bases and J by 0 bases, with 11 bases between the two germline ends. CDR3 protein: CASSVGRYSSTDTQYF. Written as DNA, the CDR3 is TGTGCCAGCAGCGTAGGAAGGTATTCTAGCACAGATACGCAGTATTTT. The full variable domain, with the rest looked up from reference TRBV9 and TRBJ2-3, is DSGVTQTPKHLITATGQRVTLRCSPRSGDLSVYWYQQSLDQGLQFLIQYYNGEERAKGNILERFSAQQFPDLHSELNLSSLELGDSALYFCASSVGRYSSTDTQYFGPGTRLTVL.

J is TRBJ2-3 and V is TRBV13; a possible D gene is TRBD1 (5 bases). In germline, CDR1 is PRHDT, CDR2 FYEKMQ (reference sequence). V dropped 5 bases and J dropped 0 bases, with 12 bases sitting between them. This CDR3 region has 15 residues. CDR3 protein: CASSRRQTSTDTQYF. The CDR3 nucleotides read TGTGCCAGCAGCCGCCGACAGACTAGCACAGATACGCAGTATTTT.